The TCR beta chain under discussion was sequenced for a study of shared clonotypes between healthy human individuals (dated by TCRdb to 2020 to 2021). Looking at the study overall: The cohort included three men and a couple of women between 18 and 49 years of age. To estimate repertoire size and how much clonotype sharing occurs between individuals, the study deeply sequenced the blood TCR repertoires of 5 or 6 healthy adults. Per donor, leukapheresis produced somewhere between about 0.94 and 9.5 billion PBMCs. For each donor, three plates each were used for CD4 naive and CD4 memory, two plates were used for CD8 naive, and one plate was used for CD8 memory. Different laboratories and diverse techniques were used to prepare libraries and sequence TCR repertoires, to increase sequencing depth and limit assay-specific biases. What the study reported, not specific to this receptor: Clonotypes shared by all four sorted-subset donors showed higher generation probabilities than non-shared clonotypes. Rarefaction of sorted-subset datasets indicated incomplete sequencing despite the large sequencing depth. Roughly 5.2% of naive CD4, 3% to 4% of naive CD8, approximately 2.2% of memory CD4, and around 0.42% of memory CD8 clonotypes were shared across several donors. Naive subsets generally had larger estimated clonotype richness than memory subsets. Pairwise subsampling indicated that sequencing depth was expected to affect the degree of clonotype sharing among donors. The small number of donors limited the genetic and exposure-history diversity represented. Sampling was restricted to blood, and TCR repertoires in tissue are likely to differ from TCR repertoires in blood.

Using the deep immunoSEQ assay, TCR CDR3 regions were amplified from genomic DNA by multiplex PCR. Genomic DNA extracted from each cell subset was distributed evenly over all wells of several immunoSEQ 96-well plates, and each plate served as one replicate. For sorted subsets, each replicate PCR was loaded with 200 to 250 ng genomic DNA, equivalent to about 30,000 T cell genomes. Purified libraries were quantified with a Qubit 3.0 fluorometer, sized on a Bioanalyzer 2100, and re-quantified with the KAPA Library Quantification kit. Every immunoSEQ 96-well plate was sequenced on a dedicated single-read 150-cycle Illumina NextSeq 550 flow cell. The authors' pipeline ran thus. Because the immunoSEQ output included only junctional sequences and no quality scores, the filtering could not be the same as the filtering used for full-length reads. To assign V/J genes and CDR3, sequences were annotated using PyIR, a Python wrapper for IgBLAST v1.9, with IMGT germline references. Reads were removed for weak V/J assignments (E-value above 1e-6), missing CDR3, stop codons, out-of-frame junctions, or ambiguous translated residues. V3J clonotypes were defined as sequences sharing an identical inferred V gene, J gene, and CDR3 amino acid sequence. The percentage overlap between two repertoires was calculated by dividing the number of shared unique clonotypes by the size of the smaller repertoire. Repertoire richness was assessed with RTK rarefaction, the Chao1 estimator, and Recon v2.1 estimates of unobserved clonotypes. Generation probabilities were computed with OLGA for all TCRbeta clonotypes obtained by the gDNA method from a handful of donors. What TCRdb holds here is the immuneACCESS table cut down to in-frame rearrangements. Part of the clones is not present; checked against another copy, under half of the missing clones reflect an unresolved V gene, and the others are unexplained. D and trimming come from the DNA, and the V and J calls and clone size come from that table. The sample data list 1,400,000 or so clones, and approximately 98.5% of these were observed just once. Under 0.45% of the sample comes from the top ten.

In regard to this clone: The antigen it binds to is not known. No base-level quality is on record; no much larger clone is a single base apart.

The donors were healthy, HIV-negative adults with no recently reported acute infections or vaccinations. Every donor was a Caucasian adult residing in Nashville, Tennessee, USA. Magnetic negative selection was used to enrich CD4+ T cells, after which naive cells were positively selected on CD45RA and the negative fraction became the memory subset. Blood was collected by leukapheresis, and PBMCs were isolated by Ficoll-Histopaque density gradient centrifugation and then cryopreserved in liquid nitrogen vapor phase. Analytical flow cytometry was used to check the purity and quantity of every magnetically sorted T cell population. Each sorted fraction had its genomic DNA isolated and then quantified by UV absorbance on a Nanodrop 2000c. Inclusive of the bounding cysteine and phenylalanine, the CDR3 is 16 residues long. The DNA shown is the 48-base CDR3, in frame from base 1. Per the germline V gene (reference sequence), SGHKS is the CDR1 and YYEKEE is the CDR2. V ends up 4 bases short and J 4 bases short, with an unmatched junction base count of 13.

Input material: naive CD4+ T cells sorted from blood. Explained via the paper, the cell subset or site label denotes: CD45RA+ positively selected. This sequence originates from a man aged 25 to 40 in good health. The receptor chain draws on TRBV5-5 and TRBJ2-5, and TRBD1 aligns with 7 junction nucleotides. The nucleotide sequence reads as follows: TGTGCCAGCAGCCGATCCCCAACAGGGGCGGGAGAGACCCAGTACTTC. It codes for CASSRSPTGAGETQYF.